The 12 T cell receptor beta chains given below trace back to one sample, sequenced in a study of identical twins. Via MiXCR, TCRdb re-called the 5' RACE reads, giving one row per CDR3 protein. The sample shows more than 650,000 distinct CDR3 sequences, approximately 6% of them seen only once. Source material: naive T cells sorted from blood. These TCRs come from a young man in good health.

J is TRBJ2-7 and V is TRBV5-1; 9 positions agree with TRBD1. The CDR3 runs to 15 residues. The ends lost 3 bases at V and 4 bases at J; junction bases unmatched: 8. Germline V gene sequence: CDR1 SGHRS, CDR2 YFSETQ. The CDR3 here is CASSSDPGQGYEQYF. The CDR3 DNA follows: TGCGCCAGCAGCTCGGACCCGGGACAGGGTTACGAGCAGTACTTC.

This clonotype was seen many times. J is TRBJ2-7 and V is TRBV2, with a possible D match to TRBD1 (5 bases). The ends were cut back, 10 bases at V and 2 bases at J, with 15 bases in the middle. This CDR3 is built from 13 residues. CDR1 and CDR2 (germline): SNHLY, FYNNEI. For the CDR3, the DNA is TGTGCCACGAGTCGACAGACAGCCTACGAGCAGTACGTC. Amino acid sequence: CATSRQTAYEQYV.

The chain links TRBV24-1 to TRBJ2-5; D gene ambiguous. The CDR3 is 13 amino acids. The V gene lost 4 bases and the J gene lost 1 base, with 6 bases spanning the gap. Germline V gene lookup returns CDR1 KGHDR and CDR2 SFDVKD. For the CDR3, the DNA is TGTGCCACCAGTGACCACAGCCAAGAGACCCAGTACTTC. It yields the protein CATSDHSQETQYF.

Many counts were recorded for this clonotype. The CDR3 here is CASSQDLLSGVATQYF. In DNA, the CDR3 is TGTGCCAGCAGCCAAGATCTGTTGTCGGGAGTGGCGACCCAGTACTTC. The chain uses TRBV4-2 and TRBJ2-5, with a tentative D call TRBD2 (6 bases). The V gene's germline CDR1 is LGHNA and CDR2 YNFKEQ. The V end was cut by 0 bases, the J end by 7 bases, with 18 bases between. The length of the CDR3 is 16 residues.

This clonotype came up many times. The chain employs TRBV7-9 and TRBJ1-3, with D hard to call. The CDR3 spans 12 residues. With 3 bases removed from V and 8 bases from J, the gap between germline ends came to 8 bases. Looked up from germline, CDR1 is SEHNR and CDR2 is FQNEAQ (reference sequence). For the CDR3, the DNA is TGTGCCAGCAGCTTCGGCTTCGACACCATATATTTT. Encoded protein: CASSFGFDTIYF.

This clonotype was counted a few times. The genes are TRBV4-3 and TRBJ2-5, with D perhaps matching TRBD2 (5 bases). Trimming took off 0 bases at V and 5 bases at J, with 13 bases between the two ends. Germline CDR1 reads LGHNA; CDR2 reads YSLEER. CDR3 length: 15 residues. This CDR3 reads CASSQDLGVVETQYF. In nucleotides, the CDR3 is TGCGCCAGCAGCCAAGATCTCGGGGTGGTCGAGACCCAGTACTTC.

CDR3 sequence: CASSQPLALGGAFF. The CDR3 DNA reads TGTGCCAGCAGCCAACCGTTAGCGTTGGGGGGAGCTTTCTTT. V is TRBV3-1 and J is TRBJ1-1; possible D gene TRBD1, 5 bases. CDR1 and CDR2 (germline): LGHDT, YNNKEL (reference sequence). The CDR3 runs 14 residues. The V and J ends lost 2 bases and 10 bases respectively, with 17 bases between them.

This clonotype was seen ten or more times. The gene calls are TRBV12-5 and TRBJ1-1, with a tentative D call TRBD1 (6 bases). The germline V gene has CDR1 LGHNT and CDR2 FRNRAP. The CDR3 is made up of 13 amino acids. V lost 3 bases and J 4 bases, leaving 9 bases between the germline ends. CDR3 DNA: TGTGCTAGTGGTTTACCAGGGGCCACTGAAGCTTTCTTT. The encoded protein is CASGLPGATEAFF.

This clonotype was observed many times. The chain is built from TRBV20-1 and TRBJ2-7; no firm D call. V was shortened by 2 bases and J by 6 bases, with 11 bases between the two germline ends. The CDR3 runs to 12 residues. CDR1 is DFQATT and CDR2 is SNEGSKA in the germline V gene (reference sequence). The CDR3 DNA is TGCAGTGCTAGATTTAACGTAGTCGAGCAGTACTTC. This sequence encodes CSARFNVVEQYF.

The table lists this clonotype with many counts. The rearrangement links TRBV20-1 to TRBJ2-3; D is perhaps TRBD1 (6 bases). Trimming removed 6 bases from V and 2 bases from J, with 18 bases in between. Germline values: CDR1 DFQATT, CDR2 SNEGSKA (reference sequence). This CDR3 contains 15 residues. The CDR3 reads CSAPNRAETTDTQYF. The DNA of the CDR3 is TGCAGTGCCCCTAACAGGGCTGAAACCACAGATACGCAGTATTTT.

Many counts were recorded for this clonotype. CDR3 coding DNA: TGTGCCAGCAGCCCTACCGGCCGGGGTGAGCAGTTCTTC. Translated, it gives CASSPTGRGEQFF. The chain links TRBV4-2 to TRBJ2-1, with D perhaps matching TRBD2 (5 bases). V gave up 4 bases and J gave up 9 bases, with 13 bases separating them. Germline V lookup: CDR1 LGHNA, CDR2 YNFKEQ. The CDR3 extends over 13 amino acids.

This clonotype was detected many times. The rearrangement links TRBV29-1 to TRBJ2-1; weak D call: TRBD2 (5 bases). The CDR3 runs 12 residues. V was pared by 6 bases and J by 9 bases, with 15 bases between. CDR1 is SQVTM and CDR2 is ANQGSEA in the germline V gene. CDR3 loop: CSVTLWAGEQFF. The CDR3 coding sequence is TGCAGCGTGACCCTGTGGGCGGGTGAGCAGTTCTTC.